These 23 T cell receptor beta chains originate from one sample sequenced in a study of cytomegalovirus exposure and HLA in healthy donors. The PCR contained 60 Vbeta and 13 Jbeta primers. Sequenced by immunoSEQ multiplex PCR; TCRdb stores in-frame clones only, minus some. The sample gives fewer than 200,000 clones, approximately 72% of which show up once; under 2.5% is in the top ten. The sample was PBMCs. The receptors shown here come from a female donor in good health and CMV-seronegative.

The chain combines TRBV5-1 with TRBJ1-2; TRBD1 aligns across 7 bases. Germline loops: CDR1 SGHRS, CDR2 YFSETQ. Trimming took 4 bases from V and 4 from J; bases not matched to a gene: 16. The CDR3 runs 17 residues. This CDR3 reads CASSRRTGPENSYGYTF. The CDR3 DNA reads TGCGCCAGCAGCCGACGGACAGGACCCGAAAACTCCTATGGCTACACCTTC.

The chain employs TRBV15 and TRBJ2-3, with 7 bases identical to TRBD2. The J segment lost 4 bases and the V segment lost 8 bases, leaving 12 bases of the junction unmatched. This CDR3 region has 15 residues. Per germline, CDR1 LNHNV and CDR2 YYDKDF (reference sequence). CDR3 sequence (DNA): TGTGCCACCTGGAACCCGGGACTACTCGCAGATACGCAGTATTTT. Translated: CATWNPGLLADTQYF.

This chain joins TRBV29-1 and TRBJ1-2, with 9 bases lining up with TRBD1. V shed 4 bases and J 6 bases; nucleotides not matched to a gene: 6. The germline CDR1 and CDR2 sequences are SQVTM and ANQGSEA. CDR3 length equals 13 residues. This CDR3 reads CSVGIWTGDGYTF. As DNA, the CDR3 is TGCAGCGTTGGAATCTGGACAGGGGATGGCTACACCTTC.

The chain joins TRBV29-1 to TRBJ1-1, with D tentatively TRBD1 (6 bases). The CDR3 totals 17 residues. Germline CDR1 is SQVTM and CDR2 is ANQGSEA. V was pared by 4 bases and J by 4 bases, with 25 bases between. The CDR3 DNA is TGCAGCGTTGCCCACCCCTCGCCATCACAGGGCACCACTGAAGCTTTCTTT. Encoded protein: CSVAHPSPSQGTTEAFF.

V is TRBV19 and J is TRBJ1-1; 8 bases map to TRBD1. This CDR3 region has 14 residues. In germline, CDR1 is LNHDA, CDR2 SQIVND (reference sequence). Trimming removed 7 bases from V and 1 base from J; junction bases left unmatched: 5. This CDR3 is CASKPGTGNTEAFF. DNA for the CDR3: TGTGCCAGTAAACCCGGGACAGGGAACACTGAAGCTTTCTTT.

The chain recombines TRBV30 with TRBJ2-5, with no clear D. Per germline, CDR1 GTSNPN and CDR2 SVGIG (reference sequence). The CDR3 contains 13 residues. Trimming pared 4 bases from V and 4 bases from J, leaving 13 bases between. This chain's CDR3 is CAWIWLDGETQYF. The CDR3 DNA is TGTGCCTGGATTTGGCTCGATGGAGAGACCCAGTACTTC.

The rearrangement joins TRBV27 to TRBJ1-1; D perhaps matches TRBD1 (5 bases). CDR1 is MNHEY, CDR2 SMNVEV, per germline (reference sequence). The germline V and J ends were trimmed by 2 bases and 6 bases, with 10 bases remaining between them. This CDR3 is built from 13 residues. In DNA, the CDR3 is TGTGCCAGCAGTTTAGAATGGGGGGCTGAAGCTTTCTTT. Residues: CASSLEWGAEAFF.

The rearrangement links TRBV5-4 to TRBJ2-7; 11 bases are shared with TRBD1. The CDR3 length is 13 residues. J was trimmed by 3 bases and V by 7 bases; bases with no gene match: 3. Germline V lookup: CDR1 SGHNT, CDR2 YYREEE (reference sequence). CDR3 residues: CASGGTGGYEQYF. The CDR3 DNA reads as TGTGCCAGCGGCGGGACAGGGGGCTACGAGCAGTACTTC.

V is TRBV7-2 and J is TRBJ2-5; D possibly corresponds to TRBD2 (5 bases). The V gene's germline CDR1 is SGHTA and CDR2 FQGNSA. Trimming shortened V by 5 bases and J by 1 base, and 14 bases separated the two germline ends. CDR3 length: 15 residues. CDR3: CASSRDGLFQETQYF. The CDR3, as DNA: TGTGCCAGCAGCCGAGACGGACTCTTCCAAGAGACCCAGTACTTC.

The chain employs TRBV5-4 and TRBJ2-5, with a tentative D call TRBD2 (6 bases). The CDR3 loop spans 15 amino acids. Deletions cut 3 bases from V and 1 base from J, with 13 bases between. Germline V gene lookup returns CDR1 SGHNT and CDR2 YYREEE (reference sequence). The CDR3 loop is CASSSGGTTQETQYF. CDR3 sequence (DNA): TGTGCCAGCAGCTCGGGCGGGACCACCCAAGAGACCCAGTACTTC.

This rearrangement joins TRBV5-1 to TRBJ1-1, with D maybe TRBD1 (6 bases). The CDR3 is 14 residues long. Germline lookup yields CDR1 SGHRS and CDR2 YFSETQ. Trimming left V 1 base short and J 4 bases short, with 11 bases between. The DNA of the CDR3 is TGCGCCAGCAGCTTGTCAGGGGAAGGCACTGAAGCTTTCTTT. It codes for CASSLSGEGTEAFF. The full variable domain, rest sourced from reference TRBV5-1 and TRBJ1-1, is KAGVTQTPRYLIKTRGQQVTLSCSPISGHRSVSWYQQTPGQGLQFLFEYFSETQRNKGNFPGRFSGRQFSNSRSEMNVSTLELGDSALYLCASSLSGEGTEAFFGQGTRLTVV.

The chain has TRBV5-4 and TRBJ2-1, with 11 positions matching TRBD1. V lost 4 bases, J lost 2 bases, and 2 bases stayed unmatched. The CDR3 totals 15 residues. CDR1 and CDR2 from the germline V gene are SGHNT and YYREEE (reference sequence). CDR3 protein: CASSPGQGAYNEQFF. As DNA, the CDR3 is TGTGCCAGCAGCCCGGGACAGGGGGCCTACAATGAGCAGTTCTTC. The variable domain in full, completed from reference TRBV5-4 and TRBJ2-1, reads ETGVTQSPTHLIKTRGQQVTLRCSSQSGHNTVSWYQQALGQGPQFIFQYYREEENGRGNFPPRFSGLQFPNYSSELNVNALELDDSALYLCASSPGQGAYNEQFFGPGTRLTVL.

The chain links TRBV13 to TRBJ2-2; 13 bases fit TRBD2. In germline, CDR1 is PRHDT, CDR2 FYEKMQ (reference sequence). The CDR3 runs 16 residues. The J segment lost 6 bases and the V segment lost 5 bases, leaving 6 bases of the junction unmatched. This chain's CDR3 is CASSVRLAGGPGELFF. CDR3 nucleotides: TGTGCCAGCAGCGTGCGACTAGCGGGGGGCCCCGGGGAGCTGTTTTTT.

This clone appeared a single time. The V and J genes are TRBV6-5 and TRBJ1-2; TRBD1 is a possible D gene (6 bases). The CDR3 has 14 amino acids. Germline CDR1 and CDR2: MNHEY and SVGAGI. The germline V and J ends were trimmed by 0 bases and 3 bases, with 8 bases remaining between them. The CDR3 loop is CASSYSAGDYGYTF. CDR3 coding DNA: TGTGCCAGCAGTTACTCGGCAGGGGACTATGGCTACACCTTC.

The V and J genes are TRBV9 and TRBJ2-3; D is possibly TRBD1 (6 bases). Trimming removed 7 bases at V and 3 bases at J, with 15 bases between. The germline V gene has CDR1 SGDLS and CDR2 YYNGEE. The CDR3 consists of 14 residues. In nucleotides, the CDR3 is TGTGCCAGCGAGAGGGGGTCGGGGACAGATACGCAGTATTTT. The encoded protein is CASERGSGTDTQYF.

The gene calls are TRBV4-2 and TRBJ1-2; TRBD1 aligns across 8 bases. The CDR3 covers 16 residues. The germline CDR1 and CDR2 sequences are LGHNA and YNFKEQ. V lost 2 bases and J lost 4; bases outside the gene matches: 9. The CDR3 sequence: CASSQSGQGGRYGYTF. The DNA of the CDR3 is TGTGCCAGCAGCCAATCTGGACAGGGAGGTCGCTATGGCTACACCTTC.

The CDR3 nucleotides are TGTGCCAGCAGCCCGTTGGGGGCTAGCGGGGACAATGAGCAGTTCTTC. Translating gives CASSPLGASGDNEQFF. The V gene is TRBV13, the J gene TRBJ2-1; the match to TRBD2 covers 9 bases. The CDR3 runs to 16 residues. The ends lost 5 bases at V and 5 bases at J; junction bases unmatched: 10. Germline V gene data show CDR1 as PRHDT and CDR2 as FYEKMQ (reference sequence).

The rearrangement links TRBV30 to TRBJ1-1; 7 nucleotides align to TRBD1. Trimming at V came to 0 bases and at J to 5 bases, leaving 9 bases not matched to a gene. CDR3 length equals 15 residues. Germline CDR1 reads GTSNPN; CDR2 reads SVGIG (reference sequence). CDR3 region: CAWSVPRGRETEAFF. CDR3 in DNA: TGTGCCTGGAGTGTACCGAGGGGGCGTGAAACTGAAGCTTTCTTT.

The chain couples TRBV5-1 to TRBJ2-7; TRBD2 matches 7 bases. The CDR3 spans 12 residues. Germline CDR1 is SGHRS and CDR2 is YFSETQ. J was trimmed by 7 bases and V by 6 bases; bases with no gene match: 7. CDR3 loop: CASNWDGREQYF. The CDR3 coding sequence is TGCGCCAGCAACTGGGACGGGAGGGAGCAGTACTTC.

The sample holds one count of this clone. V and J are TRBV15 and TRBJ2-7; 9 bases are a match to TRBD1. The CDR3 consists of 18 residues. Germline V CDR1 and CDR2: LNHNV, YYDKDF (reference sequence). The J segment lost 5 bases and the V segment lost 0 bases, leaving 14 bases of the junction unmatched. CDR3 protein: CATSRDGYRGLRDDEQYF. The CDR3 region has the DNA TGTGCCACCAGCAGAGACGGGTACAGGGGGCTTCGGGATGACGAGCAGTACTTC.

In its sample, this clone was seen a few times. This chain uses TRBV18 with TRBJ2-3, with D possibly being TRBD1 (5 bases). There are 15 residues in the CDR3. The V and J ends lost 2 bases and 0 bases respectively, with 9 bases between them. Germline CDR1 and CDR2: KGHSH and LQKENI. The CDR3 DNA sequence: TGTGCCAGCTCACCAGGGGCCCCTAGCACAGATACGCAGTATTTT. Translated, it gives CASSPGAPSTDTQYF.

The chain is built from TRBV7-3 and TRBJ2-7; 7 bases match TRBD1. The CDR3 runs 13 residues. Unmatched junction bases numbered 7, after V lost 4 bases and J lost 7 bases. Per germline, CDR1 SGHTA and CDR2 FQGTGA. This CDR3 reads CASSYDRAREQYF. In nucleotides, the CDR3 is TGTGCCAGCAGCTACGACAGGGCGCGGGAGCAGTACTTC.

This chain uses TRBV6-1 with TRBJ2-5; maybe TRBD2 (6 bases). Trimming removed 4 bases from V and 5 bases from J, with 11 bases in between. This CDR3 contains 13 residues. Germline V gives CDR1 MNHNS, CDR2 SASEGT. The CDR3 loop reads CASSVRDSETQYF. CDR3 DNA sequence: TGTGCCAGCAGTGTTAGGGACTCGGAGACCCAGTACTTC.